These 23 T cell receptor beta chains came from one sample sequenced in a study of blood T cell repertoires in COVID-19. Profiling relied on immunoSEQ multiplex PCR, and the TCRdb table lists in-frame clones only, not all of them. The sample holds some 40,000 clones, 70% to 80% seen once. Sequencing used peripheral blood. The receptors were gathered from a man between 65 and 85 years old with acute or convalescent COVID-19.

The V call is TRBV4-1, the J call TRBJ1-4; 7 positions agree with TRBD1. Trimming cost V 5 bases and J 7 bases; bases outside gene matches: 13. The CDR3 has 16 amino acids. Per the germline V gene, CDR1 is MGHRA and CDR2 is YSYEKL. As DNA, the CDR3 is TGCGCCAGCAGCTCTGGAGGTGGGACAGTCCCTGAAAAACTGTTTTTT. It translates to CASSSGGGTVPEKLFF.

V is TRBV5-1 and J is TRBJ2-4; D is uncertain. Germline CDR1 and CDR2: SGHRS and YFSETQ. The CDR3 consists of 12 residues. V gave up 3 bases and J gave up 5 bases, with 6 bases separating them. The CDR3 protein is CASSSRENIQYF. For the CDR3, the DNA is TGCGCCAGCAGCTCCCGGGAAAACATTCAGTACTTC.

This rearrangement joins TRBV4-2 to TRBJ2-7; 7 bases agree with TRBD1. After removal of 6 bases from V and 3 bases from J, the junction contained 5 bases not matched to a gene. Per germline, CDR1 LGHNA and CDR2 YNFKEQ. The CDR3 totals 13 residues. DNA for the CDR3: TGTGCCAGCAGAGGGGGCGCAGGCTACGAGCAGTACTTC. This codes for CASRGGAGYEQYF.

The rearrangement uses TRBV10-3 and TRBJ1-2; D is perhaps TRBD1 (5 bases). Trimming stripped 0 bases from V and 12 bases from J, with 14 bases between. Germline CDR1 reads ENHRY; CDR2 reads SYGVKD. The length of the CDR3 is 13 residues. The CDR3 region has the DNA TGTGCCATCAGTGAGTCGGATAGGGGCAAAGACACCTTC. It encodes CAISESDRGKDTF.

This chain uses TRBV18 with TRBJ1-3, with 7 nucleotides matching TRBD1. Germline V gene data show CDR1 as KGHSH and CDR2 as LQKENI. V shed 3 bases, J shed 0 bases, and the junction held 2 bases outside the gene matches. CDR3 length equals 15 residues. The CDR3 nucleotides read TGTGCCAGCTCACCCGGGACAGTCTCTGGAAACACCATATATTTT. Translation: CASSPGTVSGNTIYF.

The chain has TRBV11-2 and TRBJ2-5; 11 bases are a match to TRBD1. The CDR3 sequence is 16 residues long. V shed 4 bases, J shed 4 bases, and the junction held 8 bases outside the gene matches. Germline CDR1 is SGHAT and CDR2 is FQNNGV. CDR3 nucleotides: TGTGCCAGCAGCTCCCTGGGACAGGGGGTAGGAGAGACCCAGTACTTC. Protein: CASSSLGQGVGETQYF. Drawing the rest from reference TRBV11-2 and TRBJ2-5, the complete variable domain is EAGVAQSPRYKIIEKRQSVAFWCNPISGHATLYWYQQILGQGPKLLIQFQNNGVVDDSQLPKDRFSAERLKGVDSTLKIQPAKLEDSAVYLCASSSLGQGVGETQYFGPGTRLLVL.

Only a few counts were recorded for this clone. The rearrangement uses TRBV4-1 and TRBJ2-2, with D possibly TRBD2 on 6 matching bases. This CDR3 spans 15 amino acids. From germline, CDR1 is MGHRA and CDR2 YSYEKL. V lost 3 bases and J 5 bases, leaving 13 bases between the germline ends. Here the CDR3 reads CASSQPGLGTGELFF. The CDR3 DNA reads TGCGCCAGCAGCCAGCCGGGACTTGGTACCGGGGAGCTGTTTTTT.

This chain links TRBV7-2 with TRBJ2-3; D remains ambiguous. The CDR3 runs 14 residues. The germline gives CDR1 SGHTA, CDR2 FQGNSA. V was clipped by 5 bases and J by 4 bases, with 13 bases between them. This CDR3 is CASSSNVVPDTQYF. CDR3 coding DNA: TGTGCCAGCAGCAGCAATGTAGTCCCAGATACGCAGTATTTT.

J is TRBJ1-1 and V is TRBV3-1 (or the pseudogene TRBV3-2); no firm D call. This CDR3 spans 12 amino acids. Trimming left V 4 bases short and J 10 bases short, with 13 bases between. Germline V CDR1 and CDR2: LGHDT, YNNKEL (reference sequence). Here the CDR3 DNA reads TGTGCCAGCAGCCCCGGTGTGACGGGAGCTTTCTTT. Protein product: CASSPGVTGAFF.

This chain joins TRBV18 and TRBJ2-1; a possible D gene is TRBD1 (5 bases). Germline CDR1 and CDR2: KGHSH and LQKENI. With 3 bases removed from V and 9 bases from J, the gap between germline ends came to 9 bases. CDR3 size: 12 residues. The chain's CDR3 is CASSPLQGEQFF. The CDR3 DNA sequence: TGTGCCAGCTCACCGCTCCAGGGTGAGCAGTTCTTC.

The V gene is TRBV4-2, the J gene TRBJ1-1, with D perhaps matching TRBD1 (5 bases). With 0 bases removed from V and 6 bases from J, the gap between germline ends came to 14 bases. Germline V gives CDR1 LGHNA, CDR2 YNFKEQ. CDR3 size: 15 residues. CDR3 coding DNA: TGTGCCAGCAGCCAAGATAGGGCCGGGGGTTCTGAAGCTTTCTTT. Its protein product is CASSQDRAGGSEAFF.

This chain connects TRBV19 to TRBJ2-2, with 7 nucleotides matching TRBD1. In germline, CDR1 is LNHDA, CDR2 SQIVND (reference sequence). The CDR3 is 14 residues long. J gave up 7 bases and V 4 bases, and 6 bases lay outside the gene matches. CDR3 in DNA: TGTGCCAGTAGTAGCCAGGGGGTAGGCGGGGAGCTGTTTTTT. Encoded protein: CASSSQGVGGELFF.

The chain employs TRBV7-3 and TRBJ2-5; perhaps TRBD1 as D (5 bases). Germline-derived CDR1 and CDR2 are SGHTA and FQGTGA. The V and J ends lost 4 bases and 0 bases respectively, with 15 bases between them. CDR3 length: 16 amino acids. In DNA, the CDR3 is TGTGCCAGCAGCTCACCCGCGGACACTGACCAAGAGACCCAGTACTTC. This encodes CASSSPADTDQETQYF.

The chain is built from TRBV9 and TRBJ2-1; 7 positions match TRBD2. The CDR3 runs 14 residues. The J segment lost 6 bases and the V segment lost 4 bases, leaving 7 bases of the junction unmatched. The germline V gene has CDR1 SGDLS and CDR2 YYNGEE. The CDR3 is CASSPSGLTNEQFF. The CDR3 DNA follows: TGTGCCAGCAGCCCCTCGGGACTAACCAATGAGCAGTTCTTC.

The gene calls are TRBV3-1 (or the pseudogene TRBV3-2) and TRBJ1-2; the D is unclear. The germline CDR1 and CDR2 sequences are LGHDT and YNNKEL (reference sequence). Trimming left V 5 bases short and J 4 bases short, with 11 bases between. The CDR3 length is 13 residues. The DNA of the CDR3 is TGTGCCAGCAGCGAGGGCCAGCTCTATGGCTACACCTTC. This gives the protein CASSEGQLYGYTF.

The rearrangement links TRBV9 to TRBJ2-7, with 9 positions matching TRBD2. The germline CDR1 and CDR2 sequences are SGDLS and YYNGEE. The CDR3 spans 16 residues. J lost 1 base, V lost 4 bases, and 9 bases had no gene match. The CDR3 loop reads CASSPQTSGASYEQYF. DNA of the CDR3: TGTGCCAGCAGCCCACAGACTAGCGGTGCTTCCTACGAGCAGTACTTC.

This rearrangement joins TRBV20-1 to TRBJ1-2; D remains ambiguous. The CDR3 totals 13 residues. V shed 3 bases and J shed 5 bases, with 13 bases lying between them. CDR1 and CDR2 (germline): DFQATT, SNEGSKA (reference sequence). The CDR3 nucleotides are TGCAGTGCTAGTGTAATCCGGGTATATGGCTACACCTTC. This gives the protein CSASVIRVYGYTF.

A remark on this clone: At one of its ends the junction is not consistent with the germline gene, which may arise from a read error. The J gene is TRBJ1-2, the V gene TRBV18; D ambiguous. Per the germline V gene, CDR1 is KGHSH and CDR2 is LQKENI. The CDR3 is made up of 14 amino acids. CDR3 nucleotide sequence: TGTGCCAGCTCACGAGTCGTTGACGGATCGTCCGGAGTTTTC. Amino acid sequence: CASSRVVDGSSGVF.

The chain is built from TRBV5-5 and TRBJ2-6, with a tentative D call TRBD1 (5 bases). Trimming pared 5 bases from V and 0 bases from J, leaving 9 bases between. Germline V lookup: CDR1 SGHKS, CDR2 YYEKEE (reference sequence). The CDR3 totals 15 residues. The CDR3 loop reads CASRVDSSGANVLTF. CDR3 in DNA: TGTGCCAGCAGGGTCGACAGCTCTGGGGCCAACGTCCTGACTTTC.

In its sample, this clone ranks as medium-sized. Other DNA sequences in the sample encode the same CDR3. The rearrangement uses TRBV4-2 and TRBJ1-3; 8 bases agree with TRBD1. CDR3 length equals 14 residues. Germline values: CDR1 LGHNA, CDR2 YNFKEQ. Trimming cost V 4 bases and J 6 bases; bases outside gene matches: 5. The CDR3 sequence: CASSPGQGQNTIYF. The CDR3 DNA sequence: TGTGCCAGCAGCCCTGGACAGGGCCAAAACACCATATATTTT.

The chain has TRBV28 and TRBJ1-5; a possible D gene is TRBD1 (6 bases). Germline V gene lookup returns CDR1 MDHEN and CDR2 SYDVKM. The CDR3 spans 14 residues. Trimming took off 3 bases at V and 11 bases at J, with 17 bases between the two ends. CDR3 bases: TGTGCCAGCAGTTTGCGGCAGGCAGACAGGACCCAGCATTTT. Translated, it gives CASSLRQADRTQHF.

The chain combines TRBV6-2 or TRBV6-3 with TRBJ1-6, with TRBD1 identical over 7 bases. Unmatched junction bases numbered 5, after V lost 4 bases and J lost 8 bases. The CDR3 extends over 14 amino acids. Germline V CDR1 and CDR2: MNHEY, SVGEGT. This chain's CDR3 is CASSFDRADSPLHF. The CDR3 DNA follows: TGTGCCAGCAGTTTTGACAGGGCGGATTCACCCCTCCACTTT.

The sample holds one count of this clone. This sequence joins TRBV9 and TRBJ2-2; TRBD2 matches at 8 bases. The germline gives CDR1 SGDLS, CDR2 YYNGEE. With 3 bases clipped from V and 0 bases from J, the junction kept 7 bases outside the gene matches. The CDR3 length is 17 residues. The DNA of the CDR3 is TGTGCCAGCAGCGCACCAGCGGGGGCGACGAACACCGGGGAGCTGTTTTTT. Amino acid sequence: CASSAPAGATNTGELFF.